This record concerns one T cell receptor (beta chain) sequence. What it binds is not known. The source of the sample is a study of shared clonotypes between healthy human individuals. Study results and caveats: Blood was the only sampled material, and tissue repertoires likely differ. Memory subsets generally showed lower estimated richness than naive subsets.

Clones were read by immunoSEQ multiplex PCR, and TCRdb kept only the in-frame ones, dropping some. Of under 2.5 million clones listed, 85% to 95% are singletons. The receptor was isolated from a man aged 18 to 29 in good health. Some clones in this sample may be carry-over from other donors' samples. Sequencing was performed on naive CD4+ T cells from PBMCs. The subset: CD45RA+ positively selected.

CDR3 amino acids: CAWSDLTETQYF. The CDR3 nucleotides are TGTGCCTGGAGTGACTTAACGGAGACCCAGTACTTC. The chain recombines TRBV30 with TRBJ2-5, with D hard to call. The germline V gene encodes CDR1 GTSNPN and CDR2 SVGIG (reference sequence). CDR3 size: 12 residues. Trimming stripped 1 base from V and 5 bases from J, with 8 bases between.